These T cell receptor beta chains were read from a single sample in a study of blood T cell repertoires in COVID-19. Using immunoSEQ multiplex PCR, the repertoire was profiled, and TCRdb retains in-frame clones only, with some absent. The table includes roughly 120,000 clones, around 85% detected once. Sequencing input: peripheral blood. The receptors here all came from a man between 65 and 85 years old who had recovered from COVID-19. CDR3s include the opening cysteine and the closing phenylalanine or tryptophan. A D gene is named only where the DNA matches it firmly. The size entry is marked missing in some rows and otherwise reads once, few, many or a size class.

>.|TRBV9|TRBJ2-3|.
TGTGCCAGCAGCGTAGCTACAGGTATTAGTGGGACAGATACGCAGTATTTT
CASSVATGISGTDTQYF
>.|TRBV3-1/TRBV3-2|TRBJ2-1|.
TGTGCCAGCAGCCCATCACAGGGTAGCTACAATGAGCAGTTCTTC
CASSPSQGSYNEQFF
>.|TRBV6-5|TRBJ1-6|.
TGTGCCAGCAGAAGACAGCATTCTTGGGATGGCCCCCTCCACTTT
CASRRQHSWDGPLHF
>.|TRBV7-2|TRBJ1-6|.
TGTGCCAGCAGCTTAGGGGGGCGGAATTCACCCCTCCACTTT
CASSLGGRNSPLHF
>.|TRBV19|TRBJ2-7|.
TGTGCCAGTAGTATCAACAGGCTCGGCGAGCAGTACTTC
CASSINRLGEQYF
>.|TRBV11-2|TRBJ2-3|.
TGTGCCAGCAGCTTAGAGGAGGTGCCCCAGAGACGCACAGATACGCAGTATTTT
CASSLEEVPQRRTDTQYF
>TRBD1|TRBV5-1|TRBJ1-1|.
TGCGCCAGCAGCCCGGGACAGAGGAACACTGAAGCTTTCTTT
CASSPGQRNTEAFF
>.|TRBV5-4|TRBJ2-7|.
TGTGCCAGCAGCGCCACGGCAGGGTCGGGCGAGCAGTACTTC
CASSATAGSGEQYF
>TRBD1|TRBV29-1|TRBJ1-2|.
TGCAGCGTTACCGGACAGGGCCTCTACACCTTC
CSVTGQGLYTF
>TRBD2|TRBV5-1|TRBJ2-5|.
TGCGCCAGCAGCTTATTCGGGAGGGGAGAGACCCAGTACTTC
CASSLFGRGETQYF
>TRBD1|TRBV7-8|TRBJ1-2|.
TGTGCCAGCAGCTCTACAGGGGGACACTATGGCTACACCTTC
CASSSTGGHYGYTF
>TRBD1|TRBV6-1|TRBJ2-1|few
TGTGCCAGCAGTGACAGGGGGTACAATGAGCAGTTCTTC
CASSDRGYNEQFF
>.|TRBV24-1|TRBJ2-4|.
TGTGCCACCAGTGCCCCGGTCTTAGCCAAAAACATTCAGTACTTC
CATSAPVLAKNIQYF
>.|TRBV30|TRBJ2-7|.
TGTGCCTGGAGTCGCGGAGGGGACTCCTACGAGCAGTACTTC
CAWSRGGDSYEQYF
>.|TRBV7-7|TRBJ2-5|.
TGTGCCAGCAGCATGGGCCCACAAGAGACCCAGTACTTC
CASSMGPQETQYF
>TRBD1|TRBV7-8|TRBJ1-5|few
TGTGCCAGCAGCTTTACAGGGGATAGCAATCAGCCCCAGCATTTT
CASSFTGDSNQPQHF
>.|TRBV30|TRBJ2-2|once
TGTGCCTGGACACGAGCTAGCGCCAACACCGGGGAGCTGTTTTTT
CAWTRASANTGELFF
>TRBD2|TRBV5-1|TRBJ2-1|.
TGCGCCAGCAGGAAGGGGAGCGGGGGGCTCTACAATGAGCAGTTCTTC
CASRKGSGGLYNEQFF
>TRBD1|TRBV4-2|TRBJ1-3|once
TGTGCCAGCAGCCTTCCAACAGGGGGAACTGGAAACACCATATATTTT
CASSLPTGGTGNTIYF
>TRBD2|TRBV7-9|TRBJ2-5|.
TGTGCCAGCAGATTAGCGGGGGGGCCGGAGACCCAGTACTTC
CASRLAGGPETQYF
>.|TRBV6-7|TRBJ1-1|.
TGTGCCAGCAGTTACTCGACAGGCAGGGAGAACACTGAAGCTTTCTTT
CASSYSTGRENTEAFF
>.|TRBV7-2|TRBJ1-2|.
TGTGCCAGCAGCTTAGCCGGGGGCTATGGCTACACCTTC
CASSLAGGYGYTF
>.|TRBV2|TRBJ2-3|once
TGTGCCTCGACTGGCGCGGGGATAGATACGCAGTATTTT
CASTGAGIDTQYF
>.|TRBV7-3|TRBJ2-1|.
TGTGCCAGCAGCTTAAATCGGGCAGGGCGCTACAATGAGCAGTTCTTC
CASSLNRAGRYNEQFF
>TRBD1|TRBV4-1|TRBJ1-4|.
TGCGCCAGCAGCCTCGGGACAGACCCAATGAATGAAAAACTGTTTTTT
CASSLGTDPMNEKLFF
>TRBD1|TRBV7-2|TRBJ1-1|.
TGTGCCAGCAGCTTAGATAGGAGGGGGACAGGTGCTTTCTTT
CASSLDRRGTGAFF
>TRBD1|TRBV28|TRBJ1-2|once
TGTGCCAGCAGTCCCCGGGACAGGGGTGGCTACACCTTC
CASSPRDRGGYTF
>TRBD2|TRBV7-3|TRBJ2-5|.
TGTGCCAGCAGCTCCACGGGAGGGTCGGGGCAAGAGACCCAGTACTTC
CASSSTGGSGQETQYF
>.|TRBV20-1|TRBJ2-7|.
TGCAGTAGACAGAAGGGCAACGAGCAGTACTTC
CSRQKGNEQYF
>.|TRBV18|TRBJ2-6|.
TGTGCCAGCTCATCGACAGATCACTCTGGGGCCAACGTCCTGACTTTC
CASSSTDHSGANVLTF
>TRBD1|TRBV2|TRBJ2-7|.
TGTGCCAGCGGATTGGACAGGGGGGAAAACGAGCAGTACTTC
CASGLDRGENEQYF
>TRBD1|TRBV4-1|TRBJ2-7|.
TGCGCCAGCAGCTTCTGGACAGGGCCGTACGAGCAGTACTTC
CASSFWTGPYEQYF
>.|TRBV19|TRBJ2-1|.
TGTGCCAGTAGCCCTACTCCCTTTAACAATGAGCAGTTCTTC
CASSPTPFNNEQFF
>TRBD2|TRBV28|TRBJ2-2|.
TGTGCCAGCAGCCGCCTTCCGGGACTAGCTAGGTCTGACACCGGGGAGCTGTTTTTT
CASSRLPGLARSDTGELFF
>TRBD1|TRBV4-1|TRBJ1-4|.
TGCGCCAGCAGCCTTCGGACAGGGACTAATGAAAAACTGTTTTTT
CASSLRTGTNEKLFF
>.|TRBV19|TRBJ1-2|.
TGTGCCAGTAGTTTGGGAGACGACCGATGGGGCTACACCTTC
CASSLGDDRWGYTF
>.|TRBV6-5|TRBJ1-2|.
TGTGCCAGCAGTTACGGGCGCAGGGACTATGGCTACACCTTC
CASSYGRRDYGYTF
>TRBD2|TRBV7-3|TRBJ2-1|.
TGTGCCAGCAGCTCAAGTAGCGGGACTGAGCAGTTCTTC
CASSSSSGTEQFF
>.|TRBV21-1|TRBJ2-7|.
TGTGCCAGCAGCATGTTGGGGGCCGCACCCGGTCCTGGGCAGTACTTC
CASSMLGAAPGPGQYF
>.|TRBV9|TRBJ2-2|.
TGTGCCAGCAGCGTAGGCAGGGTATACACCGGGGAGCTGTTTTTT
CASSVGRVYTGELFF
>TRBD2|TRBV4-1|TRBJ2-2|.
TGCGCCAGCAGCCAAGCAGCGGGAGGGCCTCGGACCGGGGAGCTGTTTTTT
CASSQAAGGPRTGELFF
>TRBD1|TRBV2|TRBJ1-2|few
TGTGCCAGCAGTTACAGACAGGGGGATGGCTACACCTTC
CASSYRQGDGYTF
>.|TRBV2|TRBJ1-3|.
TGTGCCAGCAGTGAAATCACTGCTGGAAACACCATATATTTT
CASSEITAGNTIYF
>.|TRBV6-2/TRBV6-3|TRBJ1-4|.
TGTGCCAGCAGTTCGGAACGAGTAGCTGAAAAACTGTTTTTT
CASSSERVAEKLFF
>.|TRBV29-1|TRBJ1-3|.
TGCAGCGTTACAGACCTCTCTGGAAACACCATATATTTT
CSVTDLSGNTIYF
>TRBD1|TRBV19|TRBJ1-5|.
TGTGCCAGTAGTATCATCGGCGGGACAGGGGTACGCAATCAGCCCCAGCATTTT
CASSIIGGTGVRNQPQHF
>TRBD1|TRBV27|TRBJ1-2|few
TGTGCCAGCAGTAAAATCGGGGACAGGGAGAACTATGGCTACACCTTC
CASSKIGDRENYGYTF
>.|TRBV9|TRBJ2-7|.
TGTGCCAGCAGCGTAGAGGCGGGGAGCTCCTACGAGCAGTACTTC
CASSVEAGSSYEQYF
>.|TRBV7-9|TRBJ1-1|.
TGTGCCAGCAGCCGGGACTCGGCGGGCACTGAAGCTTTCTTT
CASSRDSAGTEAFF
>.|TRBV7-2|TRBJ2-1|.
TGTGCCAGCAGCAGAACCCTACAGGGATGGGGCTACAATGAGCAGTTCTTC
CASSRTLQGWGYNEQFF
>.|TRBV6-4|TRBJ1-6|.
TGTGCCAGCAGTGAGCAGGGAGGAAATTCACCCCTCCACTTT
CASSEQGGNSPLHF
>.|TRBV5-1|TRBJ2-5|.
TGCGCCAGCAGCTCACAGGGGACTCAAGAGACCCAGTACTTC
CASSSQGTQETQYF
>TRBD1|TRBV19|TRBJ2-5|once
TGTGCCAGTAGAAGAGACAGGGCAGAGACCCAGTACTTC
CASRRDRAETQYF
>TRBD1|TRBV5-1|TRBJ2-7|.
TGCGCCAGCAGCTTGGGAGGGGACAGGGGGAAGGAGCAGTACTTC
CASSLGGDRGKEQYF
>TRBD2|TRBV6-6|TRBJ2-1|.
TGTGCCAGCAGCACGGGACTAGCGGGAGGTTCGGAGCAGTTCTTC
CASSTGLAGGSEQFF